This T cell receptor (beta chain) was identified in a study of human T cells and chemical hapten exposure (dated by TCRdb to the early 2020s). A note on the overall study: The libraries were sequenced as a pool, and the TCR yield per sample differed mostly because of small variations in library volumes within the pool. The study tracked peripheral blood TCR repertoire changes in vivo during primary and secondary sensitization to the hapten diphenylcyclopropenone (DPC) in alopecia patients. From each blood RNA sample, both TCR alpha and TCR beta chains were sequenced.

The intended sense of this specimen's time point label: healthy volunteer bleed at 2 weeks. Total RNA was extracted from unfractionated whole blood collected in Tempus Blood RNA tubes. Roughly five healthy volunteers acted as controls for TCR sequencing and had blood drawn at day 0, 2 weeks and 6 weeks. Libraries were prepared through RACE. The sample was run on a NextSeq 500. Library preparation attached unique molecular identifiers to individual cDNA molecules for quantitative, reproducible TCR counting. The original pipeline was this. The median number of TCRs per sample was approximately 96,000, ranging from roughly 20,000 to 700,000. The Decombinator software suite was used to annotate V, J and CDR3 in the TCR reads. Every sample was subsampled to the same number of TCRs (28,000) for the PS versus PT1 abundance plots. TCRs were defined as expanded if absent before sensitization and observed at least eight times at the 2-week time point. TCRdb ran its own pipeline on the public reads, namely fastp trimming at Q25 and MiXCR clone calling, and kept in-frame beta chains. One record per CDR3 amino acid sequence lists the most common genes and DNA. What appears here as the V and J calls and clone size reflects TCRdb's work, not the paper's. For this sample the table gives 85,000 to 95,000 distinct CDR3 sequences, of which approximately 10% were detected only once. The top ten clonotypes cover around 3% of the sample.

Taken from cysteine to phenylalanine, the CDR3 has 14 residues. The DNA shown is the 42-base CDR3, in frame from base 1. Sequences MNHEY (CDR1) and SVGAGI (CDR2) are obtained from the germline V gene. V lost 6 bases and J lost 6 bases, and the count of bases not matched to a germline gene is 4. Comment on this clonotype: Which antigen it targets is not known. No quality values exist for individual bases; no much larger clone is one base distant.

Overall results and qualifications from the work: Repeated subsampling changed both the strength of the expansion versus patch-test correlation and the threshold at which that correlation became significant. DPC sensitization did not change the number of TCRs with a frequency above 1 in 1000, and there was no evidence of changes in global repertoire structure.

The sequence was collected from a female donor in good health. Some clones in this sample may be carry-over from other donors' samples. In this chain, TRBV6-5 is recombined with TRBJ2-3, and 12 junction bases match TRBD2. Specimen: whole blood. The CDR3 protein is CASSPGTSGDTQYF. The sequenced DNA: TGTGCCAGCAGCCCGGGGACTAGCGGGGATACGCAGTATTTT.